The entry below describes one T cell receptor beta chain. These data belong to a study of T cell changes during pregnancy in multiple sclerosis. CDR1 is MNHNS, CDR2 SASEGT, per germline. Trimming left V 7 bases short and J 0 bases short, with 9 bases between. The CDR3 has 13 amino acids. Method: immunoSEQ multiplex PCR; TCRdb's copy keeps in-frame clones and lacks some. The sample contains 85,000 to 100,000 clones, roughly 90% of which appear only once. The sequenced sample was peripheral blood, obtained in the first trimester of pregnancy. The chain uses TRBV6-1 and TRBJ1-1; tentative D call: TRBD1 (5 bases). This clonotype originated in a female donor with multiple sclerosis, enrolled in a pregnancy study. Here the CDR3 reads CASIGEVNTEAFF. The CDR3 region has the DNA TGTGCCAGCATAGGGGAGGTGAACACTGAAGCTTTCTTT.